The 9 T cell receptor beta chains presented below share a single source sample, sequenced in a study of T cells after yellow fever vaccination. TCRdb processed the 5' RACE reads anew with MiXCR; each CDR3 protein has one entry. The sample shows hundreds of thousands of distinct CDR3 sequences, approximately 13% of them seen only once. Material: CD4+ T cells sorted from PBMCs, obtained 15 days after the yellow fever booster vaccination. The receptors shown here come from a man younger than 35 who received the YFV17D yellow fever vaccine.

This clonotype turned up a few times. The rearrangement joins TRBV7-3 to TRBJ2-5, with D uncertain. Per germline, CDR1 SGHTA and CDR2 FQGTGA. The CDR3 is 15 residues long. V was cut by 2 bases and J by 1 base, with 11 bases left in between. The CDR3 DNA sequence: TGTGCCAGCAGCTTAGATATAGGCAGCCAAGAGACCCAGTACTTC. Translated: CASSLDIGSQETQYF.

This clonotype came up a few times. The chain recombines TRBV18 with TRBJ1-2; D unresolved. V shed 6 bases and J shed 4 bases, with 15 bases lying between them. The CDR3 contains 14 residues. Per the germline V gene, CDR1 is KGHSH and CDR2 is LQKENI. The CDR3, as DNA: TGTGCCAGCTCCTTAGGGAGCCAGGTCTATGGCTACACCTTC. It yields the protein CASSLGSQVYGYTF.

This clonotype was counted ten times or more. The V gene is TRBV5-1, the J gene TRBJ2-2, with D tentatively TRBD2 (6 bases). Deletions cut 4 bases from V and 0 bases from J, with 10 bases between. The CDR3 extends over 15 amino acids. Germline-derived CDR1 and CDR2 are SGHRS and YFSETQ. CDR3 amino acids: CASSGTFANTGELFF. CDR3 DNA sequence: TGCGCCAGCAGCGGGACTTTCGCGAACACCGGGGAGCTGTTTTTT. Together with reference TRBV5-1 and TRBJ2-2, the CDR3 gives the full variable domain: KAGVTQTPRYLIKTRGQQVTLSCSPISGHRSVSWYQQTPGQGLQFLFEYFSETQRNKGNFPGRFSGRQFSNSRSEMNVSTLELGDSALYLCASSGTFANTGELFFGEGSRLTVL.

The chain has TRBV6-6 and TRBJ1-6; D remains ambiguous. CDR1 and CDR2 from the germline V gene are MNHNY and SVGAGI (reference sequence). The ends were cut back, 7 bases at V and 7 bases at J, with 14 bases in the middle. The CDR3 is made up of 14 amino acids. CDR3 in amino acids: CASNVILGNSPLHF. The CDR3 nucleotides read TGTGCCAGCAACGTGATCCTGGGCAATTCACCCCTCCACTTT.

V is TRBV9 and J is TRBJ2-2; no clear D. V was shortened by 0 bases and J by 0 bases, with 9 bases between the two germline ends. This CDR3 comprises 16 residues. CDR1 is SGDLS, CDR2 YYNGEE, per germline. CDR3: CASSVVVGTNTGELFF. CDR3 in DNA: TGTGCCAGCAGCGTAGTCGTAGGGACGAACACCGGGGAGCTGTTTTTT. Together with reference TRBV9 and TRBJ2-2, the CDR3 gives the full variable domain: DSGVTQTPKHLITATGQRVTLRCSPRSGDLSVYWYQQSLDQGLQFLIQYYNGEERAKGNILERFSAQQFPDLHSELNLSSLELGDSALYFCASSVVVGTNTGELFFGEGSRLTVL.

The chain joins TRBV27 to TRBJ2-7; the D gene is possibly TRBD2 (5 bases). The CDR3 is made up of 16 amino acids. Germline V gene lookup returns CDR1 MNHEY and CDR2 SMNVEV (reference sequence). V was pared by 5 bases and J by 0 bases, with 17 bases between. The CDR3 nucleotides read TGTGCCAGCAGTCTCCGAGGGCCAGAGGCCTCCTACGAGCAGTACTTC. This encodes CASSLRGPEASYEQYF.

This clonotype was picked up a small number of times. The rearrangement uses TRBV11-2 and TRBJ2-1; 11 nucleotides agree with TRBD2. V trimming: 4 bases; J trimming: 5 bases; junction bases outside the gene matches: 7. Germline V gene sequence: CDR1 SGHAT, CDR2 FQNNGV. The CDR3 is made up of 16 amino acids. The CDR3 here is CASSWGGLAAHNEQFF. The DNA of the CDR3 is TGTGCCAGCAGCTGGGGGGGACTAGCGGCTCACAATGAGCAGTTCTTC.

V is TRBV7-6 and J is TRBJ1-2; 9 bases are a match to TRBD1. The CDR3 consists of 14 residues. Germline CDR1 reads SGHVS; CDR2 reads FNYEAQ. After removal of 2 bases from V and 7 bases from J, the junction contained 5 bases not matched to a gene. The CDR3 reads CASSLWDREAGYTF. In DNA form, the CDR3 reads TGTGCCAGCAGCTTATGGGACAGGGAGGCTGGCTACACCTTC.

This rearrangement joins TRBV20-1 to TRBJ2-5, with 7 bases matching TRBD2. The CDR3 loop spans 13 amino acids. J was trimmed by 5 bases and V by 5 bases; bases with no gene match: 8. Germline assignment: CDR1 DFQATT and CDR2 SNEGSKA (reference sequence). CDR3 in amino acids: CSAGRGGIETQYF. DNA of the CDR3: TGCAGTGCTGGGAGGGGAGGGATTGAGACCCAGTACTTC.